This T cell receptor beta chain emerged from a study of cytomegalovirus exposure and HLA in healthy donors. Note on this clone: The target antigen is unknown.

This CDR3 comprises 15 residues. The germline V gene has CDR1 SGHTA and CDR2 FQGNSA. Trimming cost V 8 bases and J 5 bases; bases outside gene matches: 6. Study-level findings and limits: In a later analysis, CMV-associated beta chains were mostly HLA-associated, it appeared.

Primers included in the PCR were 60 Vbeta and 13 Jbeta primers. Some clones are missing from TCRdb's copy, which holds only in-frame ones; the method was immunoSEQ multiplex PCR. The sample holds roughly 260,000 clones, approximately 84% seen once. The chain combines TRBV7-2 with TRBJ2-2; TRBD1 agrees at 12 bases. This receptor was obtained from a woman aged 40-49 years in good health and CMV-seropositive. Sequenced sample: PBMCs. The CDR3 DNA sequence: TGTGCCAGCCAAGGGACAGGGGGCCTGACCGGGGAGCTGTTTTTT. Amino acids: CASQGTGGLTGELFF.